In this sample, the clone carrying this T cell receptor beta chain turned up a few times. These data come from a study of control samples from healthy donors and cancer patients. Looked up from germline, CDR1 is SGHAT and CDR2 is FQNNGV. Trimming took 5 bases from V and 6 from J; bases not matched to a gene: 14. The CDR3 sequence is 16 residues long. Using immunoSEQ multiplex PCR, the repertoire was profiled, and TCRdb retains in-frame clones only, with some absent. The sample shows tens of thousands of clones, roughly 90% of them seen only once. The receptor's source is a man aged 45-65 years in good health. The sample taken for sequencing was blood. V usage is TRBV11-2 and J usage is TRBJ1-2; TRBD1 agrees at 8 bases. The CDR3 DNA reads as TGTGCCAGCAGCCAGGGGGCTGGCACTAGGAACAATGGCTACACCTTC. Its protein is CASSQGAGTRNNGYTF.